The entry that follows covers one TCR beta chain sequence. Its cognate antigen is unknown. The source of the sample is a study of cytomegalovirus exposure and HLA in healthy donors. In the PCR, 60 Vbeta and 13 Jbeta primers were used. Sequenced by immunoSEQ multiplex PCR; TCRdb stores in-frame clones only, minus some. The sample gives 90,000 to 150,000 clones, 75% of which show up once; roughly 3% is in the top ten. Whole-study findings and limits: In a later analysis, TCR beta V- and J-gene trimming showed a link to a missense DCLRE1C variant. Common viral pathogens were later found to be apparently linked to several of the most significant clusters. The availability of immune exposure information extended only to CMV serostatus. The authors enumerated roughly 180 TCR beta chains as linked to cytomegalovirus.

V was trimmed by 2 bases and J by 8 bases, leaving 18 bases between them. CDR3 length: 15 residues. CDR1 and CDR2 from the germline V gene are MNHEY and SVGAGI. This TCR was recovered from a woman in her thirties or forties in good health and CMV-seropositive. This sequence joins TRBV6-5 and TRBJ1-1, with no clear D. Material for sequencing was PBMCs. This CDR3 reads CASSYQIGGSGEAFF. The CDR3 region has the DNA TGTGCCAGCAGTTACCAGATAGGAGGGTCGGGAGAAGCTTTCTTT.